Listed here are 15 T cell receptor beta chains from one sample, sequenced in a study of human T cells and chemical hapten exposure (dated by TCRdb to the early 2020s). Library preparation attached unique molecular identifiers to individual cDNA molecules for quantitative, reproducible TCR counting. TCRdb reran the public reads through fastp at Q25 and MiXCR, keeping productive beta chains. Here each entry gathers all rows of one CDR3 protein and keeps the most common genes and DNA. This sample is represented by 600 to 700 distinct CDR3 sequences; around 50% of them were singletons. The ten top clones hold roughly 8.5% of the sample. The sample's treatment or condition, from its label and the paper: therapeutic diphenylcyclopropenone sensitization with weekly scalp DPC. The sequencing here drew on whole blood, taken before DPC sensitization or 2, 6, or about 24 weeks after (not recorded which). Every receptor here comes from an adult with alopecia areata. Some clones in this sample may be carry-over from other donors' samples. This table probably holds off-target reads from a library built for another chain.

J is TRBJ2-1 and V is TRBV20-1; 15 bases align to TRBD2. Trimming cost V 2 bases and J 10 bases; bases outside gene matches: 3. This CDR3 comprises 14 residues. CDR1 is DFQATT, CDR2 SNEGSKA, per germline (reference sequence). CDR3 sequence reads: CSARWGLAGGEQFF. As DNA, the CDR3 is TGCAGTGCTAGATGGGGACTAGCGGGAGGAGAGCAGTTCTTC.

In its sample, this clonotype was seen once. CDR3 coding DNA: TGTGCCAGCAGTTATCTAGCGGGGGACGATGTGCAGTACTTC. It specifies CASSYLAGDDVQYF. V gene TRBV6-2 or TRBV6-3 combines with J gene TRBJ2-7; the match to TRBD2 covers 10 bases. This CDR3 has 14 residues. V lost 3 bases and J lost 9; bases outside the gene matches: 8. The germline CDR1 and CDR2 sequences are MNHEY and SVGEGT.

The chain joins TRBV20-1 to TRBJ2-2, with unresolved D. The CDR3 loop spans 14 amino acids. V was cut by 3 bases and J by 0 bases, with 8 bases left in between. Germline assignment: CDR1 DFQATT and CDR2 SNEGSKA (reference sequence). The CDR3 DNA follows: TGCAGTGCTAGTTGGGGAACGAACACCGGGGAGCTGTTTTTT. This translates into CSASWGTNTGELFF.

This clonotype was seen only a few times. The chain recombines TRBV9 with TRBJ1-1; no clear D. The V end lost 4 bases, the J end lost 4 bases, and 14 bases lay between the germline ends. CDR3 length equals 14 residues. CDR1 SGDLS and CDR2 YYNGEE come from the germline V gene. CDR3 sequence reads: CASSPLAAGTEAFF. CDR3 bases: TGTGCCAGCAGCCCGCTTGCGGCAGGCACTGAAGCTTTCTTT.

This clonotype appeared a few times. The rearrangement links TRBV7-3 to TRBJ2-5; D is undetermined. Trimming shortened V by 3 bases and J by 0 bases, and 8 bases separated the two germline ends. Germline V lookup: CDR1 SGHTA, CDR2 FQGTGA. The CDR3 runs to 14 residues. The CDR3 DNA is TGTGCCAGCAGCTTGAGTGGCCACCAAGAGACCCAGTACTTC. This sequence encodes CASSLSGHQETQYF.

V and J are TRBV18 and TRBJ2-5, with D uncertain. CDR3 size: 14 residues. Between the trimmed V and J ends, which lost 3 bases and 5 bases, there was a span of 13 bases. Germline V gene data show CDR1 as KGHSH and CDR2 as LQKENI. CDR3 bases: TGTGCCAGCTCACCGATGCGACCGCGGGAGACCCAGTACTTC. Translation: CASSPMRPRETQYF.

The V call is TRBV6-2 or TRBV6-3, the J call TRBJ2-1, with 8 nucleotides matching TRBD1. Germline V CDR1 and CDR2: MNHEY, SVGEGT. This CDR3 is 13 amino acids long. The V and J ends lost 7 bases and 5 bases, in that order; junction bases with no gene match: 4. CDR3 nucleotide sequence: TGTGCCAGCACTTCAGGGGGCCACAATGAGCAGTTCTTC. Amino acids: CASTSGGHNEQFF.

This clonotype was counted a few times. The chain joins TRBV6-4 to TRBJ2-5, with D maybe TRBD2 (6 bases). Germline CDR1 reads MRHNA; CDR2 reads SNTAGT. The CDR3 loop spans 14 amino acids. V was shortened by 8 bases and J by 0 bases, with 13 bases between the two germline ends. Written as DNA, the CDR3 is TGTGCCAGCTCCCCAGGAGGGGACCAAGAGACCCAGTACTTC. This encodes CASSPGGDQETQYF.

CDR3 DNA: TGTGCCAGCAGTTTGACGGGGACCCAAGAGACCCAGTACTTC. Its translation is CASSLTGTQETQYF. This chain links TRBV12-3 or TRBV12-4 with TRBJ2-5, with D possibly called TRBD1 or TRBD2 (5 bases each). The CDR3 runs 14 residues. With 3 bases removed from V and 1 base from J, the gap between germline ends came to 9 bases.

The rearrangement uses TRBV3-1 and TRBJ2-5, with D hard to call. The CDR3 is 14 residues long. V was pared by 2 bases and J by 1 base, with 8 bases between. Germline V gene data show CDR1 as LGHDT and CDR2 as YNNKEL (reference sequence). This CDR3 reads CASSQWEAQETQYF. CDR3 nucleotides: TGTGCCAGCAGCCAATGGGAAGCCCAAGAGACCCAGTACTTC.

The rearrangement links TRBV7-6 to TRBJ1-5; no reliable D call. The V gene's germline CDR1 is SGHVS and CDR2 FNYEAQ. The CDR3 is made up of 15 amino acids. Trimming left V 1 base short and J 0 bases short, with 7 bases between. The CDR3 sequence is CASSLDQYSNQPQHF. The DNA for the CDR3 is TGTGCCAGCAGCTTAGACCAGTATAGCAATCAGCCCCAGCATTTT. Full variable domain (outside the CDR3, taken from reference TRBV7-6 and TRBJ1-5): GAGVSQSPRYKVTKRGQDVALRCDPISGHVSLYWYRQALGQGPEFLTYFNYEAQQDKSGLPNDRFSAERPEGSISTLTIQRTEQRDSAMYRCASSLDQYSNQPQHFGDGTRLSIL.

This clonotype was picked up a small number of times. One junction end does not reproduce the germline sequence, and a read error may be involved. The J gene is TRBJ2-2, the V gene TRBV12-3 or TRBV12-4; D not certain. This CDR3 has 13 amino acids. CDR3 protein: CASSPKNAGELFF. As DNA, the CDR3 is TGTGCCAGCAGCCCAAAGAACGCCGGGGAGCTGTTTTTT.

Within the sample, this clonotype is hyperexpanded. CDR3 protein: CASSIDGGVYNEQFF. The CDR3 DNA reads TGTGCCAGTAGTATAGATGGGGGGGTTTACAATGAGCAGTTCTTC. The J gene is TRBJ2-1, the V gene TRBV19; 7 positions match TRBD2. J lost 4 bases, V lost 0 bases, and 3 bases had no gene match. The CDR3 spans 15 residues. Germline loops: CDR1 LNHDA, CDR2 SQIVND (reference sequence).

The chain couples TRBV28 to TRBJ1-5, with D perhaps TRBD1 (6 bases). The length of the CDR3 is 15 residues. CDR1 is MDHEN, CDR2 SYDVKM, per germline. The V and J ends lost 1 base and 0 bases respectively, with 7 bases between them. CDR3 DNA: TGTGCCAGCAGTTTATCAGGGGATAGCAATCAGCCCCAGCATTTT. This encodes CASSLSGDSNQPQHF.

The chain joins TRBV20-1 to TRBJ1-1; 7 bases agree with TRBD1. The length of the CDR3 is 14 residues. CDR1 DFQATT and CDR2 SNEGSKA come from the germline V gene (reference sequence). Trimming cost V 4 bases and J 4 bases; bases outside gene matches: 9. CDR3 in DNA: TGCAGTGCTAATCCCGGACAGGTTCTCACTGAAGCTTTCTTT. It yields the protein CSANPGQVLTEAFF.